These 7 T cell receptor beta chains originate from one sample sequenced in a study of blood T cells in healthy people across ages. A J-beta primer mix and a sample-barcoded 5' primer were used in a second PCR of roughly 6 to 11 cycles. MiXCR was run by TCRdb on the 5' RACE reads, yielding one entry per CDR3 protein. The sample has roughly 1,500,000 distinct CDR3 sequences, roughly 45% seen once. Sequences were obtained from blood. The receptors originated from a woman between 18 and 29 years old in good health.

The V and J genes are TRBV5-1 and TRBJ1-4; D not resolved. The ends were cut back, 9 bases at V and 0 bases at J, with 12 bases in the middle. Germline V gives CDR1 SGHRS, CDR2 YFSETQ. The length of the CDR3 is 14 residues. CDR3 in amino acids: CATGPGATNEKLFF. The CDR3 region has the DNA TGCGCCACAGGCCCGGGAGCAACTAATGAAAAACTGTTTTTT.

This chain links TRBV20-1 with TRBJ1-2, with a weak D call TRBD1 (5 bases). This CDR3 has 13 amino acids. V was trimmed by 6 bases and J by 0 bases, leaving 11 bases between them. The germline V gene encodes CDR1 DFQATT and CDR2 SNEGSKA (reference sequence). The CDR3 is CSAMEQANYGYTF. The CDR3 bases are TGCAGTGCGATGGAACAGGCTAACTATGGCTACACCTTC.

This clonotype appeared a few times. As DNA, the CDR3 is TGTGCCAGCAGCCGGACAGGGGTTGGTAACACCGGGGAGCTGTTTTTT. This translates into CASSRTGVGNTGELFF. The chain has TRBV4-2 and TRBJ2-2, with 9 bases lining up with TRBD1. The CDR3 extends over 16 amino acids. Trimming took 4 bases from V and 2 from J; bases not matched to a gene: 5. Germline V gene data show CDR1 as LGHNA and CDR2 as YNFKEQ.

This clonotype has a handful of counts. The CDR3 DNA sequence: TGTGCTACAGGGTACCAAGAGACCCAGTACTTC. Its translation is CATGYQETQYF. The chain links TRBV28 to TRBJ2-5, with D possibly TRBD1 on 6 matching bases. The CDR3 sequence is 11 residues long. The germline CDR1 and CDR2 sequences are MDHEN and SYDVKM.

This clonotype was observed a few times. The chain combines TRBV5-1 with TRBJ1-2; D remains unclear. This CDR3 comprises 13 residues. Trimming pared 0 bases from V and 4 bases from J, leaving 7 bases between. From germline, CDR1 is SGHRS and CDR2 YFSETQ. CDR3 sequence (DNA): TGCGCCAGCAGCTTGGTCCCGTCCTATGGCTACACCTTC. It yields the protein CASSLVPSYGYTF. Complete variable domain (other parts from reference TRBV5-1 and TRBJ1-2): KAGVTQTPRYLIKTRGQQVTLSCSPISGHRSVSWYQQTPGQGLQFLFEYFSETQRNKGNFPGRFSGRQFSNSRSEMNVSTLELGDSALYLCASSLVPSYGYTFGSGTRLTVV.

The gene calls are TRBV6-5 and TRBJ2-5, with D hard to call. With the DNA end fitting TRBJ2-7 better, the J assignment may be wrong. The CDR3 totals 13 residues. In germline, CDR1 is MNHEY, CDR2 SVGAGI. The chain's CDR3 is CASSYGHQGEQYF. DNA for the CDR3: TGTGCCAGCAGTTACGGTCATCAAGGCGAGCAGTACTTC.

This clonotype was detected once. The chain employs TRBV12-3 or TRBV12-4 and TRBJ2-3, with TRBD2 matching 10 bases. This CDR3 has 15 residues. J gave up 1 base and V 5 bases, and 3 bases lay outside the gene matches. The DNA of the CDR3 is TGTGCCAGCAGTACTAGCGGGGCTCGCACAGATACGCAGTATTTT. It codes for CASSTSGARTDTQYF.